These 26 T cell receptor beta chains came from one sample sequenced in a study of blood T cells in healthy people across ages (dated by TCRdb to 2014 to 2015). The library was made by 5' RACE. Sequencing was performed on an Illumina HiSeq 2500. The second PCR ran for roughly 7 to 11 cycles and used a J-beta primer mix along with a sample-barcoded 5' primer. TCRdb's own reprocessing of the public reads used fastp at Q25 and MiXCR and kept productive beta chains. One record per CDR3 amino acid sequence lists the most common genes and DNA. Within this sample are around 600,000 distinct CDR3 sequences, with roughly 48% of them counted one time only. Clones ranked in the top ten supply about 22% of the sample. The source material was blood. All receptors come from a man older than 75 in good health.

This rearrangement joins TRBV28 to TRBJ2-5, with D tentatively TRBD2 (6 bases). Trimming pared 4 bases from V and 2 bases from J, leaving 11 bases between. The CDR3 consists of 14 residues. Germline-derived CDR1 and CDR2 are MDHEN and SYDVKM. The CDR3, as DNA: TGTGCCAGCAGTTCCATAGCGGTTCAAGAGACCCAGTACTTC. It translates to CASSSIAVQETQYF.

The V and J genes are TRBV6-5 and TRBJ1-5, with D uncertain. Trimming took 5 bases from V and 2 from J, leaving 10 bases between them. Per the germline V gene, CDR1 is MNHEY and CDR2 is SVGAGI. This CDR3 has 14 amino acids. CDR3 sequence reads: CASSTGVGNQPQHF. CDR3 coding DNA: TGTGCCAGCAGTACCGGCGTGGGCAATCAGCCCCAGCATTTT.

This clonotype was seen a few times. V and J are TRBV14 and TRBJ2-7; 8 nucleotides match TRBD1. CDR3 size: 14 residues. The junction had 5 bases not matched to a gene; V was cut back by 4 bases and J by 3 bases. The germline V gene encodes CDR1 SGHDN and CDR2 FVKESK. The CDR3 protein is CASSPQGAFYEQYF. CDR3 DNA: TGTGCCAGCAGCCCCCAGGGGGCATTCTACGAGCAGTACTTC.

This chain connects TRBV20-1 to TRBJ2-2, with D unclear. In germline, CDR1 is DFQATT, CDR2 SNEGSKA (reference sequence). This CDR3 has 14 residues. Trimming shortened V by 3 bases and J by 4 bases, and 12 bases separated the two germline ends. This CDR3 is CSASPQPLTGELFF. The CDR3 DNA sequence: TGCAGTGCTAGTCCCCAACCCCTCACCGGGGAGCTGTTTTTT.

The chain joins TRBV30 to TRBJ2-5; D gene unclear. The ends were cut back, 3 bases at V and 0 bases at J, with 5 bases in the middle. The CDR3 runs 12 residues. Germline V lookup: CDR1 GTSNPN, CDR2 SVGIG (reference sequence). CDR3: CAWRGYQETQYF. The CDR3 DNA reads TGTGCCTGGAGGGGGTACCAAGAGACCCAGTACTTC. The full variable domain, its missing parts supplied by reference TRBV30 and TRBJ2-5, is SQTIHQWPATLVQPVGSPLSLECTVEGTSNPNLYWYRQAAGRGLQLLFYSVGIGQISSEVPQNLSASRPQDRQFILSSKKLLLSDSGFYLCAWRGYQETQYFGPGTRLLVL.

The sample holds a few counts of this clonotype. The chain recombines TRBV29-1 with TRBJ1-2; weak D call: TRBD1 (5 bases). The CDR3 extends over 14 amino acids. V dropped 4 bases and J dropped 2 bases, with 14 bases sitting between them. Germline V lookup: CDR1 SQVTM, CDR2 ANQGSEA. The CDR3 is CSVAQGESNYGYTF. The CDR3, as DNA: TGCAGCGTTGCCCAGGGTGAGTCAAACTATGGCTACACCTTC.

This rearrangement joins TRBV5-1 to TRBJ2-1; D unresolved. Germline V gene lookup returns CDR1 SGHRS and CDR2 YFSETQ. Trimming cost V 0 bases and J 7 bases, with 8 bases left between them. The CDR3 spans 13 residues. The CDR3 reads CASSLGLQNEQFF. CDR3 in DNA: TGCGCCAGCAGCTTGGGACTCCAAAATGAGCAGTTCTTC.

This chain links TRBV28 with TRBJ1-5; D is unclear. This CDR3 spans 13 amino acids. The ends were cut back, 6 bases at V and 7 bases at J, with 13 bases in the middle. CDR1 is MDHEN and CDR2 is SYDVKM in the germline V gene. As DNA, the CDR3 is TGTGCCAGCAGCCCCCGCTGGGTCCAGCCCCAGCATTTT. Translating it yields CASSPRWVQPQHF.

About this clonotype: Sequence at one end of the junction differs from germline and may be a read error. The chain employs TRBV14 and TRBJ2-1, with D maybe TRBD2 (6 bases). This CDR3 has 15 amino acids. CDR1 and CDR2 (germline): SGHDN, FVKESK. The CDR3 here is CASSSNNDLACERFF. In nucleotides, the CDR3 is TGTGCCAGCAGCTCCAACAATGATCTAGCGTGTGAGCGGTTCTTC.

On this clonotype itself: A much larger clone differs by one base, so this may be a read error. This sequence joins TRBV5-1 and TRBJ1-1; D remains unclear. This CDR3 comprises 15 residues. Germline loops: CDR1 SGHRS, CDR2 YFSETQ. In nucleotides, the CDR3 is TGCGTCAGCAGCTTGGGCCTGGGTTATCGGCGGGAAGCTTTCTTT. This sequence encodes CVSSLGLGYRREAFF.

This clonotype came up a few times. The chain carries TRBV10-3 and TRBJ1-2; D ambiguous. The germline gives CDR1 ENHRY, CDR2 SYGVKD. The CDR3 length is 11 residues. The V and J ends lost 3 bases and 3 bases respectively, with 2 bases between them. The CDR3 loop reads CAISDYYGYTF. Here the CDR3 DNA reads TGTGCCATCAGTGATTACTATGGCTACACCTTC.

This clonotype was counted between two and nine times. The chain combines TRBV29-1 with TRBJ2-5; no clear D. From germline, CDR1 is SQVTM and CDR2 ANQGSEA. The CDR3 sequence is 13 residues long. V dropped 7 bases and J dropped 0 bases, with 12 bases sitting between them. The CDR3 is CSGNGPHQETQYF. The CDR3 DNA sequence: TGCAGCGGCAACGGGCCTCACCAAGAGACCCAGTACTTC.

This clonotype occurred a few times. The V gene is TRBV20-1, the J gene TRBJ1-1, with a weak D call TRBD1 (6 bases). CDR3 length equals 12 residues. Germline V gene sequence: CDR1 DFQATT, CDR2 SNEGSKA (reference sequence). Trimming cost V 6 bases and J 6 bases, with 14 bases left between them. CDR3 protein: CSAEGVEAEAFF. CDR3 nucleotide sequence: TGCAGTGCGGAGGGGGTAGAGGCTGAAGCTTTCTTT.

This clonotype was recorded a few times. The chain uses TRBV4-3 and TRBJ1-1; TRBD1 matches at 8 bases. The germline gives CDR1 LGHNA, CDR2 YSLEER. The CDR3 is 16 amino acids. J gave up 5 bases and V 0 bases, and 8 bases lay outside the gene matches. The CDR3 is CASSQDGWTGRTEAFF. The CDR3 bases are TGCGCCAGCAGCCAAGATGGGTGGACAGGGCGGACTGAAGCTTTCTTT.

This clonotype was counted only a few times. The chain has TRBV20-1 and TRBJ1-1; D might be TRBD1 (6 bases). Germline assignment: CDR1 DFQATT and CDR2 SNEGSKA (reference sequence). V gave up 6 bases and J gave up 2 bases, with 10 bases separating them. The CDR3 covers 12 residues. In DNA form, the CDR3 reads TGCAGTGCCCTGGACAGCAACACTGAAGCTTTCTTT. Translation gives CSALDSNTEAFF.

This clonotype appeared a few times. The chain's CDR3 is CTAGGEWETQYF. DNA for the CDR3: TGCACCGCAGGGGGCGAGTGGGAGACCCAGTACTTC. The chain carries TRBV29-1 and TRBJ2-5; 8 bases agree with TRBD1. The CDR3 is made up of 12 amino acids. The germline gives CDR1 SQVTM, CDR2 ANQGSEA.

V gene TRBV6-2 or TRBV6-3 combines with J gene TRBJ1-6, with D unresolved. Germline V gives CDR1 MNHEY, CDR2 SVGEGT. The CDR3 contains 15 residues. V was pared by 2 bases and J by 8 bases, with 13 bases between. For the CDR3, the DNA is TGTGCCAGCAGTTACAGCGAGGTATACGATTCACCCCTCCACTTT. The encoded protein is CASSYSEVYDSPLHF.

This clonotype was seen more than once but under ten times. The chain combines TRBV5-8 with TRBJ2-7; D uncertain. Germline V gene sequence: CDR1 SGHTS, CDR2 YDEGEE. The V end lost 2 bases, the J end lost 3 bases, and 15 bases lay between the germline ends. This CDR3 contains 15 residues. The CDR3 coding sequence is TGTGCCAGCAGCTTAGATGCGGCAGGAAACTACGAGCAGTACTTC. This gives the protein CASSLDAAGNYEQYF.

V and J are TRBV6-2 or TRBV6-3 and TRBJ1-2; D is unresolved. This CDR3 comprises 11 residues. V lost 10 bases and J 5 bases, leaving 11 bases between the germline ends. Per the germline V gene, CDR1 is MNHEY and CDR2 is SVGEGT. Here the CDR3 DNA reads TGTGCCACCGCCGGAGCATATGGCTACACCTTC. It specifies CATAGAYGYTF.

V is TRBV7-2 and J is TRBJ2-3; no firm D call. CDR1 is SGHTA, CDR2 FQGNSA, per germline. This CDR3 spans 13 amino acids. V was clipped by 4 bases and J by 8 bases, with 13 bases between them. The chain's CDR3 is CASSYSPGPTQYF. The CDR3 nucleotides read TGTGCCAGCAGCTACTCCCCCGGGCCTACGCAGTATTTT.

Concerning this clonotype: An end of the junction differs from the germline gene, which may be a read error. V is TRBV6-5 and J is TRBJ1-2; possibly TRBD1 for D (6 bases). Germline values: CDR1 MNHEY, CDR2 SVGAGI. The CDR3 has 15 residues. The CDR3 DNA reads TGCGCCAGCAGTAAAGAGTACAGGGCGGCGGCTGGCTACACCTTC. Its translation is CASSKEYRAAAGYTF.

Of note for this clonotype: At one end the junction does not follow the germline gene, possibly because of a read error. The chain is built from TRBV7-2 and TRBJ1-6, with unresolved D. The CDR3 has 14 residues. CDR1 and CDR2 from the germline V gene are SGHTA and FQGNSA. CDR3: CASSPQRTDSPPHF. In nucleotides, the CDR3 is TGTGCCAGCAGCCCCCAGCGAACGGATTCACCCCCCCACTTT. Based on the CDR3 plus reference TRBV7-2 and TRBJ1-6, the full variable domain is GAGVSQSPSNKVTEKGKDVELRCDPISGHTALYWYRQSLGQGLEFLIYFQGNSAPDKSGLPSDRFSAERTGGSVSTLTIQRTQQEDSAVYLCASSPQRTDSPPHFGNGTRLTVT.

This chain joins TRBV6-2 or TRBV6-3 and TRBJ2-1; no clear D. The V end lost 8 bases, the J end lost 1 base, and 12 bases lay between the germline ends. The CDR3 loop spans 14 amino acids. Germline loops: CDR1 MNHEY, CDR2 SVGEGT. The CDR3 DNA sequence: TGTGCCAGCCTTCGGTCCTTTTCCTACAATGAGCAGTTCTTC. Amino acids: CASLRSFSYNEQFF.

The chain has TRBV6-5 and TRBJ1-1; possible D gene TRBD1, 6 bases. Germline CDR1 is MNHEY and CDR2 is SVGAGI. V was pared by 6 bases and J by 5 bases, with 19 bases between. This CDR3 contains 15 residues. CDR3 in DNA: TGTGCCAGCAGCGCGGGGGAGGGGGTAGGAACTGAAGCTTTCTTT. Translated, it gives CASSAGEGVGTEAFF.

Many counts were recorded for this clonotype. The rearrangement uses TRBV6-5 and TRBJ2-7, with D tentatively TRBD1 or TRBD2 (5 bases each). CDR1 and CDR2 from the germline V gene are MNHEY and SVGAGI. The CDR3 is 14 residues long. Deletions cut 7 bases from V and 0 bases from J, with 13 bases between. The CDR3 here is CASTPGPSSYEQYF. DNA for the CDR3: TGTGCCAGCACTCCGGGACCCTCCTCCTACGAGCAGTACTTC.

The rearrangement joins TRBV12-3 or TRBV12-4 to TRBJ1-6, with 7 bases fitting TRBD1. V shed 3 bases, J shed 6 bases, and the junction held 5 bases outside the gene matches. The CDR3 sequence is 15 residues long. The CDR3: CASSFGGTANSPLHF. CDR3 in DNA: TGTGCCAGCAGTTTTGGCGGGACAGCTAATTCACCCCTCCACTTT.